A single sample is the source of the 22 T cell receptor beta chains below, sequenced in a study of blood T cell repertoires in COVID-19. Clones were sequenced by immunoSEQ multiplex PCR, and TCRdb holds only the in-frame ones, with some missing. The sample consists of about 200,000 clones, about 90% of them appearing once. The sample taken for sequencing was PBMCs or T cells enriched from blood (not recorded which). The source of these receptors is a woman aged 25 to 39 with acute COVID-19.

The rearrangement uses TRBV7-6 and TRBJ2-7; 12 bases align to TRBD2. Germline V gene data show CDR1 as SGHVS and CDR2 as FNYEAQ. This CDR3 has 15 residues. The V segment lost 6 bases and the J segment 4 bases; nucleotides outside the gene matches: 7. CDR3 nucleotide sequence: TGTGCCAGCAGTCAACTAGCGGGGGGTATGTACGAGCAGTACTTC. Protein: CASSQLAGGMYEQYF. Filled out from reference TRBV7-6 and TRBJ2-7, the complete variable domain reads GAGVSQSPRYKVTKRGQDVALRCDPISGHVSLYWYRQALGQGPEFLTYFNYEAQQDKSGLPNDRFSAERPEGSISTLTIQRTEQRDSAMYRCASSQLAGGMYEQYFGPGTRLTVT.

This clone has only one observation. The rearrangement joins TRBV19 to TRBJ2-7, with D uncertain. The V and J ends lost 8 bases and 2 bases respectively, with 10 bases between them. CDR1 and CDR2 from the germline V gene are LNHDA and SQIVND (reference sequence). CDR3 length: 12 residues. The CDR3 reads CASGTFPYEQYF. The CDR3 DNA reads TGTGCCAGTGGTACGTTTCCCTACGAGCAGTACTTC.

This clone appeared once. One end of the junction varies from germline; a read error may be responsible. V and J are TRBV3-1 (or the pseudogene TRBV3-2) and TRBJ1-4, with a tentative D call TRBD1 (6 bases). CDR3 length: 13 residues. In germline, CDR1 is LGHDT, CDR2 YNNKEL (reference sequence). The CDR3: CASSQKDRTDIGF. The CDR3 coding sequence is TGTGCCAGCAGCCAAAAAGACCGGACAGACATCGGTTTT.

The chain is built from TRBV28 and TRBJ2-7; D may be TRBD1 (6 bases). CDR1 and CDR2 from the germline V gene are MDHEN and SYDVKM. The CDR3 runs 13 residues. Deletions cut 4 bases from V and 2 bases from J, with 9 bases between. CDR3 in amino acids: CASSSRTAYEQYF. The CDR3 nucleotides are TGTGCCAGCAGTTCGCGGACAGCCTACGAGCAGTACTTC.

The rearrangement uses TRBV27 and TRBJ2-7, with D possibly matching TRBD1 (6 bases). Trimming shortened V by 6 bases and J by 1 base, and 10 bases separated the two germline ends. CDR1 and CDR2 (germline): MNHEY, SMNVEV (reference sequence). This CDR3 is 13 amino acids long. CDR3 in DNA: TGTGCCAGCAGGCAACAGGGATCCTACGAGCAGTACTTC. Amino acids: CASRQQGSYEQYF.

The chain couples TRBV7-7 to TRBJ1-1; 8 bases agree with TRBD1. CDR1 is SSHAT and CDR2 is FNYEAQ in the germline V gene (reference sequence). The ends lost 1 base at V and 7 bases at J; junction bases unmatched: 11. The length of the CDR3 is 16 residues. CDR3 in amino acids: CASSLVCPQGVNEAFF. CDR3 nucleotide sequence: TGTGCCAGCAGCTTAGTCTGTCCACAGGGGGTTAATGAAGCTTTCTTT.

This clone was seen only once. The chain joins TRBV7-7 to TRBJ1-3, with D unresolved. The germline V and J ends were trimmed by 4 bases and 1 base, with 14 bases remaining between them. Germline CDR1 and CDR2: SSHAT and FNYEAQ (reference sequence). This CDR3 contains 16 residues. CDR3 region: CASSSGPPGSGNTIYF. The CDR3, as DNA: TGTGCCAGCAGCTCCGGTCCGCCCGGTTCTGGAAACACCATATATTTT. The whole variable domain, remainder taken from reference TRBV7-7 and TRBJ1-3, is GAGVSQSPRYKVTKRGQDVTLRCDPISSHATLYWYQQALGQGPEFLTYFNYEAQPDKSGLPSDRFSAERPEGSISTLTIQRTEQRDSAMYRCASSSGPPGSGNTIYFGEGSWLTVV.

This chain links TRBV4-3 with TRBJ1-4; D gene ambiguous. Germline CDR1 reads LGHNA; CDR2 reads YSLEER. The CDR3 consists of 13 residues. The V gene lost 4 bases and the J gene lost 8 bases, with 11 bases spanning the gap. This chain's CDR3 is CASSPVIGEKLFF. The CDR3 DNA reads as TGCGCCAGCAGCCCGGTAATCGGGGAAAAACTGTTTTTT.

The rearrangement joins TRBV3-1 (or the pseudogene TRBV3-2) to TRBJ2-7; possible D gene TRBD2, 6 bases. CDR1 and CDR2 (germline): LGHDT, YNNKEL (reference sequence). V lost 0 bases, J lost 4 bases, and 13 bases lay in between. The CDR3 runs 15 residues. The CDR3 reads CASSQDRGSGYEQYF. In nucleotides, the CDR3 is TGTGCCAGCAGCCAAGACCGGGGCAGCGGGTACGAGCAGTACTTC.

The chain recombines TRBV4-3 with TRBJ2-5, with 7 nucleotides matching TRBD1. This CDR3 contains 15 residues. Germline CDR1 reads LGHNA; CDR2 reads YSLEER. Trimming at V came to 0 bases and at J to 2 bases, leaving 3 bases not matched to a gene. The CDR3: CASSQDWDRQETQYF. CDR3 DNA: TGCGCCAGCAGCCAAGATTGGGACAGACAAGAGACCCAGTACTTC.

The gene calls are TRBV7-2 and TRBJ1-2, with unresolved D. Germline CDR1 is SGHTA and CDR2 is FQGNSA. The CDR3 totals 14 residues. The V and J ends lost 5 bases and 8 bases respectively, with 18 bases between them. Here the CDR3 reads CASSAPGSWAGYTF. CDR3 nucleotide sequence: TGTGCCAGCAGCGCCCCAGGCTCCTGGGCCGGCTACACCTTC.

The rearrangement joins TRBV6-1 to TRBJ1-6, with 7 bases fitting TRBD1. The CDR3 is 15 residues long. Germline values: CDR1 MNHNS, CDR2 SASEGT. The V gene end was trimmed by 3 bases and the J gene end by 7 bases; junction bases not matched to a gene: 6. CDR3 loop: CASSETQGPNSPLHF. Here the CDR3 DNA reads TGTGCCAGCAGTGAGACACAGGGGCCCAATTCACCCCTCCACTTT.

In nucleotides, the CDR3 is TGTGCCAGCTCGCAGGACAGCCTCTCTGGAAACACCATATATTTT. Amino acid sequence: CASSQDSLSGNTIYF. The chain employs TRBV18 and TRBJ1-3; tentative D call: TRBD1 (6 bases). Germline CDR1 and CDR2: KGHSH and LQKENI. V lost 6 bases and J lost 0, with 12 bases in between. This CDR3 is 15 amino acids long.

The CDR3 here is CASSRGDTDTQYF. DNA for the CDR3: TGTGCCAGCTCACGCGGCGACACAGATACGCAGTATTTT. The chain couples TRBV18 to TRBJ2-3; D unclear. The CDR3 is 13 residues long. Germline CDR1 is KGHSH and CDR2 is LQKENI. The ends were cut back, 4 bases at V and 2 bases at J, with 7 bases in the middle.

The rearrangement uses TRBV29-1 and TRBJ2-3; D is perhaps TRBD2 (6 bases). CDR3 length: 14 residues. Trimming took 6 bases from V and 4 from J, leaving 17 bases between them. Germline CDR1 is SQVTM and CDR2 is ANQGSEA. CDR3 sequence reads: CSVKMSLAPDTQYF. In nucleotides, the CDR3 is TGCAGCGTCAAGATGTCCCTAGCGCCAGATACGCAGTATTTT.

J is TRBJ1-1 and V is TRBV13; D gene ambiguous. This CDR3 is 15 amino acids long. Between the trimmed V and J ends, which lost 4 bases and 1 base, there was a span of 13 bases. Germline loops: CDR1 PRHDT, CDR2 FYEKMQ (reference sequence). The CDR3 spells CASSWFSTGNTEAFF. The CDR3 nucleotides are TGTGCCAGCAGCTGGTTTTCGACGGGGAACACTGAAGCTTTCTTT.

The chain has TRBV2 and TRBJ1-4; D gene uncertain. Looked up from germline, CDR1 is SNHLY and CDR2 is FYNNEI. The ends were cut back, 6 bases at V and 6 bases at J, with 14 bases in the middle. This CDR3 is built from 14 residues. For the CDR3, the DNA is TGTGCCAGCAGGCCGTCTACGCAAGATGAAAAACTGTTTTTT. Translation gives CASRPSTQDEKLFF.

The chain uses TRBV13 and TRBJ1-1; TRBD1 is a possible D gene (5 bases). Germline CDR1 and CDR2: PRHDT and FYEKMQ (reference sequence). CDR3 length: 16 residues. The V gene lost 4 bases and the J gene lost 1 base, with 16 bases spanning the gap. The CDR3 reads CASSSAYSRANTEAFF. CDR3 nucleotides: TGTGCCAGCAGCTCAGCTTATTCCAGGGCGAACACTGAAGCTTTCTTT.

This clone came up once. The chain couples TRBV4-1 to TRBJ1-5; the match to TRBD1 covers 7 bases. Germline V lookup: CDR1 MGHRA, CDR2 YSYEKL. The V and J ends lost 0 bases and 4 bases, in that order; junction bases with no gene match: 3. The CDR3 covers 15 residues. CDR3 DNA sequence: TGCGCCAGCAGCCAAGACAGGGGGAAGAATCAGCCCCAGCATTTT. This encodes CASSQDRGKNQPQHF.

This chain uses TRBV7-8 with TRBJ1-3; no clear D gene. Trimming removed 1 base from V and 0 bases from J, with 7 bases in between. This CDR3 is 15 amino acids long. Germline V gives CDR1 SGHVS, CDR2 FQNEAQ. Here the CDR3 DNA reads TGTGCCAGCAGCTTAGGAACTGACTCTGGAAACACCATATATTTT. Translation: CASSLGTDSGNTIYF.

The chain recombines TRBV11-2 with TRBJ2-3, with 7 bases matching TRBD1. Germline CDR1 and CDR2: SGHAT and FQNNGV. The length of the CDR3 is 17 residues. The trim removed 5 bases at V and 0 bases at J, leaving 11 bases unmatched. CDR3 bases: TGTGCCAGCAGCCTCAGAGGGGGCAGCGATAGCACAGATACGCAGTATTTT. Translated, it gives CASSLRGGSDSTDTQYF.

The chain joins TRBV19 to TRBJ1-4; D is undetermined. V lost 9 bases, J lost 8 bases, and 22 bases lay in between. Germline V CDR1 and CDR2: LNHDA, SQIVND (reference sequence). The CDR3 consists of 15 residues. CDR3 loop: CASHLTPRSIEKLFF. As DNA, the CDR3 is TGTGCCAGCCACTTAACGCCCCGAAGCATCGAAAAACTGTTTTTT.